What follows are 20 T cell receptor beta chains derived from one specimen sequenced in a study of T cell changes during pregnancy in multiple sclerosis. Profiled with immunoSEQ multiplex PCR; TCRdb holds only in-frame clones, not every one. The profile shows some 99,000 clones, roughly 94% of them singletons. Specimen: peripheral blood, collected after pregnancy. Every receptor here comes from a female donor in good health, enrolled as a control in a pregnancy study.

The J gene is TRBJ2-3, the V gene TRBV5-1; 9 positions agree with TRBD1. CDR3 length: 17 amino acids. The germline V gene encodes CDR1 SGHRS and CDR2 YFSETQ. The V segment lost 4 bases and the J segment 6 bases; nucleotides outside the gene matches: 15. This CDR3 is CASSGGWTGDLMDTQYF. The CDR3 DNA follows: TGCGCCAGCAGCGGGGGGTGGACAGGGGATTTAATGGATACGCAGTATTTT.

V is TRBV5-5 and J is TRBJ2-7, with D tentatively TRBD2 (6 bases). The V and J ends lost 1 base and 0 bases respectively, with 8 bases between them. The CDR3 sequence is 14 residues long. The V gene's germline CDR1 is SGHKS and CDR2 YYEKEE (reference sequence). The CDR3: CASSLLGGSYEQYF. In DNA form, the CDR3 reads TGTGCCAGCAGCTTGTTGGGGGGCTCCTACGAGCAGTACTTC.

In DNA, the CDR3 is TGTGCCAGCAGCTTAGTACAGTCGAACACTGAAGCTTTCTTT. Amino acid sequence: CASSLVQSNTEAFF. The chain links TRBV7-9 to TRBJ1-1; D call uncertain. Deletions cut 1 base from V and 1 base from J, with 7 bases between. Germline values: CDR1 SEHNR, CDR2 FQNEAQ (reference sequence). The CDR3 runs 14 residues.

This clone was seen only once. The chain recombines TRBV7-8 with TRBJ1-1; D uncertain. This CDR3 has 12 residues. Germline CDR1 reads SGHVS; CDR2 reads FQNEAQ. V lost 2 bases to trimming and J lost 7 bases, with 8 bases between them. The DNA of the CDR3 is TGTGCCAGCAGCTTATTTACGGGTGAAGCTTTCTTT. This encodes CASSLFTGEAFF.

The V gene is TRBV7-2, the J gene TRBJ2-6; 10 bases align to TRBD1. Germline assignment: CDR1 SGHTA and CDR2 FQGNSA. J gave up 0 bases and V 5 bases, and 10 bases lay outside the gene matches. The CDR3 loop spans 19 amino acids. The CDR3 region is CASSPSSGTGASGANVLTF. In DNA form, the CDR3 reads TGTGCCAGCAGCCCTTCTTCCGGGACAGGGGCCTCTGGGGCCAACGTCCTGACTTTC.

This clone was seen a few times. The genes are TRBV2 and TRBJ2-6; the D gene is possibly TRBD1 (6 bases). The V end lost 5 bases, the J end lost 0 bases, and 8 bases lay between the germline ends. The CDR3 runs to 15 residues. Looked up from germline, CDR1 is SNHLY and CDR2 is FYNNEI. The CDR3 DNA reads TGTGCCAGCAGTACAGGGAACTCTGGGGCCAACGTCCTGACTTTC. Protein: CASSTGNSGANVLTF.

The V call is TRBV4-2, the J call TRBJ2-2; possibly TRBD2 for D (5 bases). The V and J ends lost 4 bases and 4 bases respectively, with 13 bases between them. From germline, CDR1 is LGHNA and CDR2 YNFKEQ. The CDR3 extends over 15 amino acids. The CDR3 DNA follows: TGTGCCAGCAGCCCCGCTTTTGAGGGCACCGGGGAGCTGTTTTTT. It is translated as CASSPAFEGTGELFF.

This chain uses TRBV11-3 with TRBJ2-1, with D possibly being TRBD2 (5 bases). Trimming pared 2 bases from V and 7 bases from J, leaving 12 bases between. Germline V gene data show CDR1 as SGHNT and CDR2 as YENEEA. This CDR3 region has 14 residues. The CDR3 loop reads CASSLRSSINEQFF. The CDR3, as DNA: TGTGCCAGCAGCTTAAGGTCTAGCATAAATGAGCAGTTCTTC. Complete variable domain (other parts from reference TRBV11-3 and TRBJ2-1): EAGVVQSPRYKIIEKKQPVAFWCNPISGHNTLYWYLQNLGQGPELLIRYENEEAVDDSQLPKDRFSAERLKGVDSTLKIQPAELGDSAVYLCASSLRSSINEQFFGPGTRLTVL.

This chain links TRBV7-3 with TRBJ2-2; D is undetermined. Germline V gene sequence: CDR1 SGHTA, CDR2 FQGTGA. The CDR3 extends over 14 amino acids. Trimming took off 1 base at V and 4 bases at J, with 7 bases between the two ends. The CDR3 reads CASSLNALTGELFF. The CDR3 nucleotides are TGTGCCAGCAGCTTAAACGCGCTCACCGGGGAGCTGTTTTTT.

The chain is built from TRBV6-5 and TRBJ2-2, with TRBD2 as a possible D gene (5 bases). The CDR3 length is 15 residues. Germline values: CDR1 MNHEY, CDR2 SVGAGI. Deletions cut 6 bases from V and 6 bases from J, with 17 bases between. The CDR3 region has the DNA TGTGCCAGCAGACCCCGGGGTCGTCTGGCCGGGGAGCTGTTTTTT. Translated: CASRPRGRLAGELFF.

V is TRBV10-1 and J is TRBJ1-1; TRBD1 aligns across 7 bases. V trimming: 6 bases; J trimming: 11 bases; junction bases outside the gene matches: 15. This CDR3 contains 14 residues. Germline lookup yields CDR1 WNHNN and CDR2 SYGVQD (reference sequence). The CDR3 DNA reads TGCGCCAGCAGCAGTGGGACAGAGGGGCAACGGGCTTTCTTT. Protein product: CASSSGTEGQRAFF.

The rearrangement uses TRBV10-3 and TRBJ2-3, with 7 bases aligning to TRBD2. The CDR3 spans 14 residues. V gave up 4 bases and J gave up 2 bases; unmatched junction bases: 3. Germline V gene sequence: CDR1 ENHRY, CDR2 SYGVKD. CDR3 sequence (DNA): TGTGCCATCAGTGGGGGAGGGGCCACAGATACGCAGTATTTT. It is translated as CAISGGGATDTQYF.

V usage is TRBV11-2 and J usage is TRBJ2-3; 8 nucleotides line up with TRBD2. The germline CDR1 and CDR2 sequences are SGHAT and FQNNGV. The CDR3 has 18 amino acids. Germline trimming cut 2 bases from V and 0 bases from J; bases unmatched to any gene: 10. CDR3: CASSLPREEQGSTDTQYF. The CDR3 DNA is TGTGCCAGCAGCTTACCGCGGGAGGAACAGGGTAGCACAGATACGCAGTATTTT.

The chain uses TRBV19 and TRBJ2-7; 9 positions agree with TRBD1. The CDR3 contains 13 residues. J lost 7 bases, V lost 8 bases, and 9 bases had no gene match. Germline V CDR1 and CDR2: LNHDA, SQIVND (reference sequence). CDR3 protein: CASGTGREREQYF. CDR3 nucleotide sequence: TGTGCCAGTGGGACAGGGAGGGAGAGGGAGCAGTACTTC.

This clone was counted a single time. The chain links TRBV6-6 to TRBJ1-6; no clear D. The CDR3 spans 14 residues. The germline V gene has CDR1 MNHNY and CDR2 SVGAGI (reference sequence). Trimming shortened V by 5 bases and J by 7 bases, and 12 bases separated the two germline ends. DNA of the CDR3: TGTGCCAGCAGTGCTGCAGGATCCAATTCACCCCTCCACTTT. Translating gives CASSAAGSNSPLHF.

This sequence joins TRBV27 and TRBJ1-1; tentative D call: TRBD1 (5 bases). Trimming took 0 bases from V and 3 from J, leaving 14 bases between them. The V gene's germline CDR1 is MNHEY and CDR2 SMNVEV (reference sequence). The CDR3 consists of 16 residues. The CDR3 sequence is CASSLSSGGLYTEAFF. Written as DNA, the CDR3 is TGTGCCAGCAGTTTATCTTCCGGGGGGTTGTACACTGAAGCTTTCTTT.

V usage is TRBV6-1 and J usage is TRBJ1-4; D possibly corresponds to TRBD1 (6 bases). The germline gives CDR1 MNHNS, CDR2 SASEGT. Trimming took off 10 bases at V and 6 bases at J, with 18 bases between the two ends. The CDR3 extends over 14 amino acids. CDR3 sequence (DNA): TGTGCCACTTGGACAGCCCGGAGAGATGAAAAACTGTTTTTT. It is translated as CATWTARRDEKLFF.

The J gene is TRBJ2-7, the V gene TRBV5-4, with TRBD2 matching 7 bases. V lost 4 bases to trimming and J lost 4 bases; unmatched junction nucleotides: 8. The CDR3 spans 14 residues. Germline assignment: CDR1 SGHNT and CDR2 YYREEE (reference sequence). Here the CDR3 reads CASSQAGSGYEQYF. For the CDR3, the DNA is TGTGCCAGCAGCCAAGCGGGGTCCGGGTACGAGCAGTACTTC.

The rearrangement links TRBV7-9 to TRBJ2-1, with 12 bases identical to TRBD2. J gave up 2 bases and V 5 bases, and 7 bases lay outside the gene matches. CDR3 length: 17 residues. CDR1 and CDR2 (germline): SEHNR, FQNEAQ (reference sequence). The CDR3 loop is CASSPLTSGGTYNEQFF. The DNA of the CDR3 is TGTGCCAGCAGCCCCCTCACTAGCGGGGGGACCTACAATGAGCAGTTCTTC. The whole variable domain, remainder taken from reference TRBV7-9 and TRBJ2-1, is DTGVSQNPRHKITKRGQNVTFRCDPISEHNRLYWYRQTLGQGPEFLTYFQNEAQLEKSRLLSDRFSAERPKGSFSTLEIQRTEQGDSAMYLCASSPLTSGGTYNEQFFGPGTRLTVL.

The gene calls are TRBV10-2 and TRBJ1-2; maybe TRBD1 (6 bases). V lost 6 bases to trimming and J lost 4 bases, with 9 bases between them. The CDR3 has 12 residues. Germline V CDR1 and CDR2: WSHSY, SAAADI. The CDR3: CASSLTGYGYTF. CDR3 DNA: TGCGCCAGCAGCTTGACAGGCTATGGCTACACCTTC.